This T cell receptor beta chain is from a study of CD8 T cells in Susac syndrome. General observations from the study: The total CD8+ repertoires contained 15 to 20 Susac-specific public clones, and the CD8+ TEMRA repertoires contained five.

As to this clonotype: Its antigen is not known.

RNA totalling roughly 0.5 to 1 ug underwent reverse transcription with random hexamers. Amplification of TCR beta CDR3 used immunoSEQ multiplex PCR across 54 Vbeta and 13 Jbeta. TCRdb passed the immunoSEQ multiplex PCR reads through MiXCR, listing each CDR3 protein once. The sample shows 95,000 to 150,000 distinct CDR3 sequences, just under 95% of them seen only once. The length of the CDR3 is 10 residues. V dropped 8 bases and J dropped 5 bases, with 6 bases sitting between them. CDR1 MNHEY and CDR2 SVGAGI come from the germline V gene. This clonotype originated in a human donor with Susac syndrome. Sequenced input: CD8+ T cells from PBMCs. The rearrangement uses TRBV6-5 and TRBJ2-5; unclear D gene. CDR3 in amino acids: CASGEETQYF. For the CDR3, the DNA is TGTGCCAGCGGCGAGGAGACCCAGTACTTC.